The 6 T cell receptor beta chains given below trace back to one sample, sequenced in a study of blood T cell repertoires in COVID-19. The table came from immunoSEQ multiplex PCR; TCRdb's copy has only in-frame clones and leaves some out. The sample lists roughly 200,000 clones; 88% were seen once. Sequences were obtained from peripheral blood. These receptors originate from a man aged 18-30 years with active or convalescent COVID-19.

CDR3 region: CASSPPGQTYSGEQYF. The CDR3 region has the DNA TGTGCCAGCAGCCCCCCCGGACAGACTTACTCGGGCGAGCAGTACTTC. The chain couples TRBV7-9 to TRBJ2-7; tentatively, D is TRBD1 (6 bases). Between the trimmed V and J ends, which lost 5 bases and 6 bases, there was a span of 23 bases. Per germline, CDR1 SEHNR and CDR2 FQNEAQ (reference sequence). The CDR3 is 16 amino acids.

The V gene is TRBV7-3, the J gene TRBJ1-1; the D is unclear. V was clipped by 2 bases and J by 0 bases, with 13 bases between them. The CDR3 sequence is 16 residues long. Germline values: CDR1 SGHTA, CDR2 FQGTGA. CDR3 region: CASSLSGTDLNTEAFF. The CDR3 nucleotides are TGTGCCAGCAGCTTATCGGGAACAGACCTGAACACTGAAGCTTTCTTT.

Notes on this clone: This same CDR3 is encoded by further DNA sequences in the sample. The chain has TRBV9 and TRBJ2-7; D is unresolved. This CDR3 comprises 13 residues. Germline V gene data show CDR1 as SGDLS and CDR2 as YYNGEE. V dropped 0 bases and J dropped 2 bases, with 6 bases sitting between them. The CDR3 spells CASSVGATYEQYF. The DNA for the CDR3 is TGTGCCAGCAGCGTAGGGGCTACCTACGAGCAGTACTTC.

The chain recombines TRBV27 with TRBJ2-1, with 8 bases fitting TRBD1. CDR1 is MNHEY, CDR2 SMNVEV, per germline (reference sequence). This CDR3 has 14 residues. V trimming: 6 bases; J trimming: 10 bases; junction bases outside the gene matches: 11. CDR3 sequence (DNA): TGTGCCAGCAGCCTCAGGGGGCCTGGACGCGAGCAGTTCTTC. It is translated as CASSLRGPGREQFF.

This clone was detected once. This CDR3 is CASSLAGLAIADEQFF. CDR3 nucleotides: TGCGCCAGCAGCTTGGCGGGACTAGCGATCGCGGATGAGCAGTTCTTC. The gene calls are TRBV5-1 and TRBJ2-1; 10 bases match TRBD2. This CDR3 contains 16 residues. Germline loops: CDR1 SGHRS, CDR2 YFSETQ. V gave up 0 bases and J gave up 8 bases; unmatched junction bases: 8.

The rearrangement uses TRBV3-1 (or the pseudogene TRBV3-2) and TRBJ1-1, with TRBD1 as a possible D gene (5 bases). Germline CDR1 LGHDT, CDR2 YNNKEL (reference sequence). CDR3 length: 14 amino acids. The V gene lost 2 bases and the J gene lost 3 bases, with 10 bases spanning the gap. CDR3 loop: CASSQNGGDTEAFF. Here the CDR3 DNA reads TGTGCCAGCAGCCAAAACGGAGGGGACACTGAAGCTTTCTTT.